The T cell receptor beta chain under discussion was sequenced for a study of vaccination and CD4 T cells after COVID-19. As for the study in general: Overlapping SARS-CoV-2, HCoV-NL63, HCoV-OC43 and HCoV-229E spike peptides stimulated the cells.

Germline values: CDR1 KGHDR, CDR2 SFDVKD. The CDR3 runs to 12 residues. Between the trimmed V and J ends, which lost 6 bases and 7 bases, there was a span of 8 bases. Study-wide findings and caveats: Counts of SARS-CoV-2-reactive clonotypes had a median that went from roughly 21 to 40, a nonsignificant change.

On this clonotype itself: What it binds is unknown.

Cultured CD4+ T cells had their DNA profiled by the Oncomine TCR Beta short-read assay. From the PCR reads, TCRdb called clonotypes with MiXCR, one entry per CDR3 protein. Of about 12,000 distinct CDR3 sequences detected, roughly two thirds appear once; the ten largest clones hold around 7.5%. The treatment denotes: roughly 11-day PBMC culture with coronavirus spike peptide pools or control peptides (ViraFEST assay). Once peptide pools had expanded antigen-specific T cells, ViraFEST sequenced TCRs. Positive SARS-CoV-2 PCR tests in convalescent patients dated from March to December 2020, pre-Alpha, Beta and Delta.

This TCR was recovered from a human donor who had recovered from COVID-19. This sequence joins TRBV24-1 and TRBJ2-2; D not certain. The sample here was CD4+ T cells from blood, cultured in vitro, taken before SARS-CoV-2 vaccination. For the CDR3, the DNA is TGTGCCACCAGTACCCTGGGCGGGGAGCTGTTTTTT. Translation gives CATSTLGGELFF.